Detailed here is one T cell receptor (beta chain). The antigen is not known. The CDR3 contains 17 residues. Germline-derived CDR1 and CDR2 are SEHNR and FQNEAQ (reference sequence). Trimming pared 5 bases from V and 1 base from J, leaving 20 bases between. Generated by immunoSEQ multiplex PCR, the TCRdb table keeps only in-frame clones and is missing some. The sample consists of approximately 150,000 clones, 92% of them appearing once. This entry comes from a study of T cell responses to AZD1222 COVID-19 vaccine. Findings of the study overall: Repertoires were collected only later (after the peak T cell response had occurred). Spike-specific TCR depth and breadth grew after two AZD1222 doses. The donor group comprised mostly white British people and more females; the analysis possibly underestimated clonal diversity.

The sequence came from an adult in good health. Source: peripheral blood, taken on day 0 of MenACWY control vaccination. V and J are TRBV7-9 and TRBJ2-5; D not resolved. CDR3 in amino acids: CASSGGVLVGFQETQYF. The CDR3 region has the DNA TGTGCCAGCAGCGGCGGAGTGTTGGTGGGATTCCAAGAGACCCAGTACTTC.